The clone carrying this T cell receptor beta chain appeared many times. This entry comes from a study of blood T cell repertoires in COVID-19. Study information: Sites in the United States, Italy and Spain provided acute and convalescent COVID-19 samples. T cells, B-cell-depleted T cells, or PBMCs provided the cDNA or gDNA that served as material.

Per the original methods: Nucleated cell counts were estimated from reference gene primer amplification. The method was immunoSEQ multiplex PCR; TCRdb's version includes in-frame clones alone and lacks a portion of them. V and J calls and clone size are given by that table; D and trimming were obtained from the DNA. The sample lists some 70,000 clones; more than 75% were seen once. Trimming removed 3 bases from V and 7 bases from J; junction bases left unmatched: 10. There are 16 residues in the CDR3. In germline, CDR1 is SGHRS, CDR2 YFSETQ. What was sequenced was peripheral blood. The TCR was taken from a woman in her 70s with acute or convalescent COVID-19. The V call is TRBV5-1, the J call TRBJ2-1, with 10 bases matching TRBD2. The CDR3 spells CASSSAPSGSTNEQFF. The CDR3 DNA reads as TGCGCCAGCAGCTCGGCCCCTAGCGGGAGTACGAATGAGCAGTTCTTC.